This TCR beta chain came from a study of blood T cell repertoires in COVID-19. In the case of this clone: Additional DNA sequences in this sample encode the identical CDR3.

The assay was immunoSEQ multiplex PCR, and TCRdb's table has in-frame clones only and misses some. The data contain 150,000 to 200,000 clones, 76% of them singletons. The sequenced sample consisted of PBMCs or T cells enriched from blood (not recorded which). The TCR was taken from a woman aged 45-60 years with acute COVID-19.

The CDR3, as DNA: TGTGCCAGCAGTTACTCGAGGAATCAGCCCCAGCATTTT. Encoded protein: CASSYSRNQPQHF. The V and J genes are TRBV6-5 and TRBJ1-5; D call uncertain. The CDR3 contains 13 residues. V was pared by 0 bases and J by 4 bases, with 4 bases between. Germline V lookup: CDR1 MNHEY, CDR2 SVGAGI.